Presented here are 18 T cell receptor beta chains from one specimen sequenced in a study of metastatic and nonmetastatic thyroid tumors. Patients were all untreated before their thyroid surgery. TCRdb recomputed clones from the PCR reads via MiXCR. This sample yields more than 40,000 clones, of which around 24% are seen a single time; about 14% belongs to the top ten. The specimen sequenced was tumor tissue. These receptors originate from a female donor with papillary thyroid cancer or a benign thyroid nodule (not recorded which). Some clones in this sample may be carry-over from other donors' samples.

The table lists this clone with a few counts. V is TRBV28 and J is TRBJ1-2; D is uncertain. The CDR3 has 13 amino acids. Trimming left V 6 bases short and J 4 bases short, with 12 bases between. Germline loops: CDR1 MDHEN, CDR2 SYDVKM. The CDR3 here is CASRPSGRYGYTF. DNA for the CDR3: TGTGCCAGCAGACCTTCTGGACGCTATGGCTACACCTTC.

This clone was detected once. The J gene is TRBJ2-7, the V gene TRBV4-1; perhaps TRBD2 as D (6 bases). V lost 1 base and J lost 4, with 8 bases in between. Looked up from germline, CDR1 is MGHRA and CDR2 is YSYEKL. The length of the CDR3 is 13 residues. This CDR3 is CASSQGGRYEQYF. The CDR3 bases are TGCGCCAGCAGCCAAGGAGGGAGGTACGAGCAGTACTTC.

There are many counts of this clone. The chain uses TRBV27 and TRBJ1-1, with D perhaps matching TRBD1 (6 bases). V was shortened by 1 base and J by 10 bases, with 13 bases between the two germline ends. Germline V gene sequence: CDR1 MNHEY, CDR2 SMNVEV (reference sequence). The CDR3 has 13 residues. DNA of the CDR3: TGTGCCAGCAGTTTATTTGGGGGGCCCGGAGCTTTCTTT. It specifies CASSLFGGPGAFF.

This clone was counted between two and nine times. CDR3 bases: TGTGCCAGCAGTAAAACAGGGGTAGGCAATCAGCCCCAGCATTTT. Amino acids: CASSKTGVGNQPQHF. The J gene is TRBJ1-5, the V gene TRBV6-2 or TRBV6-3; 7 nucleotides agree with TRBD1. In germline, CDR1 is MNHEY, CDR2 SVGEGT. V shed 5 bases, J shed 2 bases, and the junction held 6 bases outside the gene matches. The CDR3 is 15 amino acids.

The CDR3 nucleotides are TGCAGTGCTAGGACTGGGGCCGAAACAGATACGCAGTATTTT. It encodes CSARTGAETDTQYF. V is TRBV20-1 and J is TRBJ2-3, with D possibly being TRBD1 (5 bases). This CDR3 has 14 residues. The germline CDR1 and CDR2 sequences are DFQATT and SNEGSKA (reference sequence). Trimming pared 3 bases from V and 3 bases from J, leaving 13 bases between.

Note on this clone: Other DNA sequences in the sample encode the same CDR3. This chain uses TRBV20-1 with TRBJ2-7; no clear D. V lost 0 bases to trimming and J lost 3 bases, with 21 bases between them. The germline gives CDR1 DFQATT, CDR2 SNEGSKA (reference sequence). This CDR3 spans 17 amino acids. CDR3 coding DNA: TGCAGTGCTAGAGATCTTGGTAGGCCCGGCCTCTACTACGAGCAGTACTTC. This sequence encodes CSARDLGRPGLYYEQYF.

This clone was counted between two and nine times. This chain joins TRBV6-1 and TRBJ1-5; D is uncertain. The CDR3 is 13 amino acids. The V and J ends lost 1 base and 6 bases respectively, with 7 bases between them. Per germline, CDR1 MNHNS and CDR2 SASEGT. CDR3 nucleotides: TGTGCCAGCAGTGAAGAAGAGTTTCAGCCCCAGCATTTT. It is translated as CASSEEEFQPQHF.

DNA of the CDR3: TGCGCCAGCAGCTTGACCGACTCCTACGAGCAGTACTTC. This codes for CASSLTDSYEQYF. The rearrangement joins TRBV5-1 to TRBJ2-7; D gene uncertain. The CDR3 is 13 residues long. Germline V lookup: CDR1 SGHRS, CDR2 YFSETQ. V dropped 1 base and J dropped 0 bases, with 5 bases sitting between them.

The sample holds many counts of this clone. The chain links TRBV3-1 to TRBJ2-6; the D gene is possibly TRBD1 (5 bases). Germline CDR1 and CDR2: LGHDT and YNNKEL (reference sequence). The CDR3 is 18 amino acids. V lost 5 bases and J lost 4, with 21 bases in between. CDR3: CASSTIQGTRRGANVLTF. The CDR3, as DNA: TGTGCCAGCAGCACAATCCAGGGCACCCGGCGGGGGGCCAACGTCCTGACTTTC.

The chain joins TRBV6-2 or TRBV6-3 to TRBJ1-2; tentative D call: TRBD1 (5 bases). This CDR3 comprises 16 residues. Trimming shortened V by 5 bases and J by 3 bases, and 19 bases separated the two germline ends. Germline V gives CDR1 MNHEY, CDR2 SVGEGT. The CDR3 nucleotides are TGTGCCAGCAGTCCAGAGATCCCGGGACGGTACTATGGCTACACCTTC. Amino acids: CASSPEIPGRYYGYTF.

At least ten counts were recorded for this clone. The rearrangement joins TRBV6-1 to TRBJ2-6; D uncertain. Per germline, CDR1 MNHNS and CDR2 SASEGT. V lost 5 bases and J 4 bases, leaving 9 bases between the germline ends. This CDR3 comprises 14 residues. In DNA form, the CDR3 reads TGTGCCAGCAGTTCAAGGTCAGGGGCCAACGTCCTGACTTTC. This encodes CASSSRSGANVLTF.

In DNA form, the CDR3 reads TGTGCCAGCAGTTACCAGGTTTCCCACGAGCAGTACTTC. Translated: CASSYQVSHEQYF. The chain couples TRBV6-2 or TRBV6-3 to TRBJ2-7; D gene uncertain. V lost 2 bases to trimming and J lost 5 bases, with 10 bases between them. The CDR3 loop spans 13 amino acids. From germline, CDR1 is MNHEY and CDR2 SVGEGT.

This clone was seen repeatedly, ten times or more. This rearrangement joins TRBV13 to TRBJ2-3; 12 bases map to TRBD2. The CDR3 has 19 amino acids. Germline CDR1 and CDR2: PRHDT and FYEKMQ (reference sequence). V shed 4 bases, J shed 0 bases, and the junction held 11 bases outside the gene matches. The CDR3 protein is CASSYDRRTSGTSTDTQYF. The DNA for the CDR3 is TGTGCCAGCAGCTACGACAGACGGACTAGCGGGACTAGCACAGATACGCAGTATTTT.

This clone was found many times. The gene calls are TRBV28 and TRBJ2-3; no definite D call. Germline lookup yields CDR1 MDHEN and CDR2 SYDVKM. The CDR3 is 15 residues long. The V and J ends lost 3 bases and 0 bases respectively, with 10 bases between them. In DNA, the CDR3 is TGTGCCAGCAGTTTGAGGCCGCAAAGCACAGATACGCAGTATTTT. Translating it yields CASSLRPQSTDTQYF.

This clone was picked up a small number of times. The gene calls are TRBV28 and TRBJ2-7; 7 bases match TRBD1. The CDR3 runs 15 residues. Germline V gene lookup returns CDR1 MDHEN and CDR2 SYDVKM. The ends lost 6 bases at V and 2 bases at J; junction bases unmatched: 10. CDR3 nucleotide sequence: TGTGCCAGCAGATTGTACACAGGGGTCCCCTACGAGCAGTACTTC. Its protein is CASRLYTGVPYEQYF.

This rearrangement joins TRBV7-2 to TRBJ1-2, with a tentative D call TRBD1 (6 bases). V lost 7 bases and J lost 7, with 22 bases in between. Germline CDR1 is SGHTA and CDR2 is FQGNSA. This CDR3 contains 15 residues. Here the CDR3 reads CASNRAGGHTGGYTF. The CDR3 DNA reads as TGTGCCAGCAACCGAGCGGGGGGCCACACCGGTGGCTACACCTTC.

V usage is TRBV6-1 and J usage is TRBJ1-2; no clear D gene. The CDR3 covers 13 residues. Germline V gene lookup returns CDR1 MNHNS and CDR2 SASEGT. Trimming took 6 bases from V and 10 from J, leaving 18 bases between them. CDR3 coding DNA: TGTGCCAGCAGGGAAACGTGGAGGGATGTCTACACCTTC. Its protein is CASRETWRDVYTF.

At least ten counts were recorded for this clone. This rearrangement joins TRBV7-2 to TRBJ1-3; no firm D call. Trimming cost V 1 base and J 0 bases, with 13 bases left between them. Germline V gene sequence: CDR1 SGHTA, CDR2 FQGNSA. The CDR3 has 17 amino acids. The CDR3 DNA sequence: TGTGCCAGCAGCTTAGTGCGCGGTCCTTACTCTGGAAACACCATATATTTT. Protein: CASSLVRGPYSGNTIYF.